This T cell receptor beta chain was obtained from a study of neurological immune-mediated disorders. General study findings and limits: The multiple sclerosis repertoire cluster had no clinical or MRI feature associated with it. Private repertoires in all groups were suggested by the absence of shared CDR3 amino acid sequences among expanded clones across subjects.

TCRdb fed the 5' RACE reads into MiXCR, producing one record per CDR3 protein. The sample contains 78,000 or so distinct CDR3 sequences, 4.5% to 6.5% of which appear only once. Trimming stripped 1 base from V and 2 bases from J, with 9 bases between. There are 13 residues in the CDR3. The V gene's germline CDR1 is DFQATT and CDR2 SNEGSKA (reference sequence). Ten or more counts support this clonotype. Its antigen remains unidentified. The sample consisted of PBMCs. This sequence joins TRBV20-1 and TRBJ2-7; D not resolved. The receptor was derived from a woman in her 30s with multiple sclerosis. The DNA of the CDR3 is TGCAGTGCTAGAGCGGGTTCGGCCTACGAGCAGTACTTC. It specifies CSARAGSAYEQYF.